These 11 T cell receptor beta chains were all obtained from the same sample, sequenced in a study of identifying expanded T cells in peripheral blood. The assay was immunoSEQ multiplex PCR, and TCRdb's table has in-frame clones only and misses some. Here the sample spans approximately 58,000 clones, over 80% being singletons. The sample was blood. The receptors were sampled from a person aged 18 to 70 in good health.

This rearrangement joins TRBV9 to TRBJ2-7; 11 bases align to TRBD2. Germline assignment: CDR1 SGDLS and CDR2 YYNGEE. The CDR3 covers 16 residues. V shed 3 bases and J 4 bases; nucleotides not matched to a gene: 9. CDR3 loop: CASSASGTSGPYEQYF. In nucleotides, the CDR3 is TGTGCCAGCAGCGCCTCCGGGACTAGCGGACCTTACGAGCAGTACTTC. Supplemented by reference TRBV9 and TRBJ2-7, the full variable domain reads DSGVTQTPKHLITATGQRVTLRCSPRSGDLSVYWYQQSLDQGLQFLIQYYNGEERAKGNILERFSAQQFPDLHSELNLSSLELGDSALYFCASSASGTSGPYEQYFGPGTRLTVT.

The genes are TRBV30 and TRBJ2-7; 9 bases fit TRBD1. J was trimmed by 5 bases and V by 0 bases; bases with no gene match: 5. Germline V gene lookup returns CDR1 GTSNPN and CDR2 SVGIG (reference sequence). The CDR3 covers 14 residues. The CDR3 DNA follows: TGTGCCTGGAGTGTGCGGACAGGGGAAAACGAGCAGTACGTC. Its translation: CAWSVRTGENEQYV.

CDR3: CASSFQGTGGYEQYV. CDR3 DNA sequence: TGTGCCAGCAGCTTCCAGGGGACAGGGGGCTACGAGCAGTACGTC. This rearrangement joins TRBV7-2 to TRBJ2-7, with TRBD1 matching over 11 bases. Germline values: CDR1 SGHTA, CDR2 FQGNSA. Unmatched junction bases numbered 4, after V lost 3 bases and J lost 3 bases. This CDR3 comprises 15 residues.

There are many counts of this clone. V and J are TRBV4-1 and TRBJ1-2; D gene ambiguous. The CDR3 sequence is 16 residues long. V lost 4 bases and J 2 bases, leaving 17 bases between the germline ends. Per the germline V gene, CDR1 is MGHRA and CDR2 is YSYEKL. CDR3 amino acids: CASSPDPGSQNYGYTF. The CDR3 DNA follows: TGCGCCAGCAGCCCAGACCCTGGCAGCCAGAACTATGGCTACACCTTC.

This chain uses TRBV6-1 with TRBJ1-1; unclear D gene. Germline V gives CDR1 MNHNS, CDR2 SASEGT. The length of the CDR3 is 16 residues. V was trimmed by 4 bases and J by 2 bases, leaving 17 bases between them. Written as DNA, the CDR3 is TGTGCCAGCAGTGGACGGAGGGTTAGTGATAACACTGAAGCTTTCTTT. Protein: CASSGRRVSDNTEAFF.

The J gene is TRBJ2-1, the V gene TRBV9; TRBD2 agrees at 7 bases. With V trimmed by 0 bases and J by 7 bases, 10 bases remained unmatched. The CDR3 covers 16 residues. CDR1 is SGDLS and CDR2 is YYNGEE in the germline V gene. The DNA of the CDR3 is TGTGCCAGCAGCGTAGGTCCCGCGGGGGTAGGGAATGAGCAGTTCTTC. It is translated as CASSVGPAGVGNEQFF.

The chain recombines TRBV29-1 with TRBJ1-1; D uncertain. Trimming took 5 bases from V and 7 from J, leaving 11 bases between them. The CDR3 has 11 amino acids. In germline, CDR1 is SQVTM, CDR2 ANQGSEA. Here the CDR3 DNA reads TGCAGCGTTAAGTTCTTGGATGAAGCTTTCTTT. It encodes CSVKFLDEAFF.

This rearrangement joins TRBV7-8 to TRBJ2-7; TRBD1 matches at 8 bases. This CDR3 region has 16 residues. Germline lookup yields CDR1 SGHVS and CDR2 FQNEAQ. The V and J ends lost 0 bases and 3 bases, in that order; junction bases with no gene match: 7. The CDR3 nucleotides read TGTGCCAGCAGCTTAGCCCCGACCGGGACAGGCTACGAGCAGTACTTC. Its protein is CASSLAPTGTGYEQYF. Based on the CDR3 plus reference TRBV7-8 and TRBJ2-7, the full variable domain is GAGVSQSPRYKVAKRGQDVALRCDPISGHVSLFWYQQALGQGPEFLTYFQNEAQLDKSGLPSDRFFAERPEGSVSTLKIQRTQQEDSAVYLCASSLAPTGTGYEQYFGPGTRLTVT.

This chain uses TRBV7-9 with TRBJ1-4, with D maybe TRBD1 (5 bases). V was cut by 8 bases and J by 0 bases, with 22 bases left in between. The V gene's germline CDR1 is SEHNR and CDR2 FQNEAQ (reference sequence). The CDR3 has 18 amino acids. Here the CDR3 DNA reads TGTGCCAGCTCTAGCTGGGCCAGGGCGACTGCAACTAATGAAAAACTGTTTTTT. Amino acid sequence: CASSSWARATATNEKLFF.

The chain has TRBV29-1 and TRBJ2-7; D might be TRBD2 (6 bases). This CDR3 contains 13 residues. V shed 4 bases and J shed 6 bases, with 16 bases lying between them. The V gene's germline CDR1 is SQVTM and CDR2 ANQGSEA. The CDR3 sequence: CSVAGGLKAEQYF. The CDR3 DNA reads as TGCAGCGTTGCCGGGGGTCTGAAGGCCGAGCAGTACTTC.

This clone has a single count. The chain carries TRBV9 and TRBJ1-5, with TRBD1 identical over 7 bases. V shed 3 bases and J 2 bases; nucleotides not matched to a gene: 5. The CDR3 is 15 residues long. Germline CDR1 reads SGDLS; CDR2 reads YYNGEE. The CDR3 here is CASSAQGLGNQPQHF. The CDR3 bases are TGTGCCAGCAGCGCACAGGGGCTCGGCAATCAGCCCCAGCATTTT.